The present T cell receptor (beta chain) was sequenced within a study of cytomegalovirus exposure and HLA in healthy donors. Overall study results and limits: It was likely that a cluster of highly shared sequence variants was a sequencing artifact. Previous analysis showed most TCR beta V segments were productive about 87% or about 30% of the time. There were some V segments, including TRBV6-2 and TRBV6-3, excluded as indistinguishable.

Per germline, CDR1 GTSNPN and CDR2 SVGIG (reference sequence). This CDR3 is built from 13 residues. Trimming removed 0 bases at V and 5 bases at J, with 10 bases between. PCR used 60 Vbeta primers and 13 Jbeta primers. Authors' data handling: Roughly 10 million shared chains were among around 80 million unique TCR beta chains counted in a later analysis. The repertoire was sequenced with immunoSEQ multiplex PCR; TCRdb's copy has only in-frame clones and lacks some. That table furnishes V, J and clone size, whereas the DNA furnished D and trimming. Here the sample spans about 83,000 clones, 70% to 75% being singletons. This clone was counted only a few times. As yet, its antigen is unknown.

This clonotype originated in a man aged 55 to 70 in good health and CMV-seronegative. The sequenced material came from PBMCs. The genes are TRBV30 and TRBJ1-1; unclear D gene. In DNA, the CDR3 is TGTGCCTGGAGTGTCGGGGTTGCGACTGAAGCTTTCTTT. Protein sequence: CAWSVGVATEAFF.